These 31 T cell receptor beta chains originate from one sample sequenced in a study of response to subunit inactivated influenza vaccine. TCRdb analysed the RT-PCR reads with MiXCR anew, one entry per CDR3 protein. The sample shows 550,000 to 600,000 distinct CDR3 sequences, about an eighth of them seen only once. The input for sequencing was PBMCs from blood, taken on the day of vaccination. These receptors all stem from a man aged 45-65 years who received an inactivated influenza vaccine.

This clonotype was seen at least ten times. The CDR3 loop is CASSQTSGGVETQYF. The CDR3, as DNA: TGCGCCAGCAGCCAGACTAGCGGGGGCGTCGAGACCCAGTACTTC. The chain couples TRBV4-1 to TRBJ2-5, with 12 bases that match TRBD2. The V gene's germline CDR1 is MGHRA and CDR2 YSYEKL. The CDR3 has 15 residues. V lost 3 bases and J lost 5; bases outside the gene matches: 4.

This clonotype has more than one count but fewer than ten. The chain couples TRBV27 to TRBJ2-7, with 9 positions matching TRBD1. The CDR3 extends over 14 amino acids. The V gene's germline CDR1 is MNHEY and CDR2 SMNVEV (reference sequence). V dropped 4 bases and J dropped 3; count of bases not matched to a gene: 4. The CDR3, as DNA: TGTGCCAGCAGTTCCCGGACAGGGGTCTACGAGCAGTACTTC. Its translation: CASSSRTGVYEQYF.

V is TRBV29-1 and J is TRBJ1-3, with D unresolved. Germline-derived CDR1 and CDR2 are SQVTM and ANQGSEA. CDR3 length: 14 amino acids. V lost 0 bases and J 3 bases, leaving 9 bases between the germline ends. The CDR3 DNA follows: TGCAGCGTTGAAGAGGGTCCCTATGGAAACACCATATATTTT. Its translation is CSVEEGPYGNTIYF. Full variable domain (remainder filled in from reference TRBV29-1 and TRBJ1-3): SAVISQKPSRDICQRGTSLTIQCQVDSQVTMMFWYRQQPGQSLTLIATANQGSEATYESGFVIDKFPISRPNLTFSTLTVSNMSPEDSSIYLCSVEEGPYGNTIYFGEGSWLTVV.

In this sample, this clonotype turned up a few times. V is TRBV5-1 and J is TRBJ2-1; D might be TRBD1 (6 bases). The germline gives CDR1 SGHRS, CDR2 YFSETQ. The CDR3 is 13 amino acids. The ends were cut back, 4 bases at V and 9 bases at J, with 14 bases in the middle. CDR3 protein: CASSLLQGGEQFF. The CDR3 DNA follows: TGCGCCAGCAGCCTACTCCAAGGGGGTGAGCAGTTCTTC.

This clonotype was seen at least ten times. The chain links TRBV4-2 to TRBJ1-3; no clear D. Trimming stripped 8 bases from V and 0 bases from J, with 23 bases between. The germline V gene encodes CDR1 LGHNA and CDR2 YNFKEQ. The CDR3 spans 18 residues. In DNA form, the CDR3 reads TGTGCCAGCGCCAATTACCCGTCCCGACGGAACTCTGGAAACACCATATATTTT. Amino acid sequence: CASANYPSRRNSGNTIYF.

This clonotype was observed many times. The V call is TRBV28, the J call TRBJ2-5, with D unclear. With 3 bases removed from V and 1 base from J, the gap between germline ends came to 6 bases. Germline CDR1 and CDR2: MDHEN and SYDVKM. The CDR3 has 13 residues. CDR3 coding DNA: TGTGCCAGCAGTTTTAACAGCCAAGAGACCCAGTACTTC. This sequence encodes CASSFNSQETQYF.

The V gene is TRBV29-1, the J gene TRBJ2-4, with 13 positions matching TRBD2. Germline trimming cut 2 bases from V and 7 bases from J; bases unmatched to any gene: 5. The CDR3 consists of 15 residues. Germline lookup yields CDR1 SQVTM and CDR2 ANQGSEA. This chain's CDR3 is CSVESLAGGLNIQYF. CDR3 DNA sequence: TGCAGCGTTGAATCACTAGCGGGGGGGCTGAACATTCAGTACTTC.

There are a few counts of this clonotype. The chain employs TRBV20-1 and TRBJ1-1; no clear D gene. CDR3 length equals 10 residues. Trimming pared 5 bases from V and 7 bases from J, leaving 8 bases between. Germline V lookup: CDR1 DFQATT, CDR2 SNEGSKA (reference sequence). The CDR3 sequence: CSARRIEAFF. The CDR3 DNA reads as TGCAGTGCTCGTAGGATTGAAGCTTTCTTT.

The table lists this clonotype with a few counts. The chain uses TRBV2 and TRBJ2-3; 7 bases are shared with TRBD2. The V and J ends lost 0 bases and 4 bases, in that order; junction bases with no gene match: 7. This CDR3 region has 16 residues. In germline, CDR1 is SNHLY, CDR2 FYNNEI. CDR3 nucleotides: TGTGCCAGCAGTGAAGCGCGGGCGGGAGTTGCAGATACGCAGTATTTT. It codes for CASSEARAGVADTQYF.

This clonotype was recorded only once. This chain links TRBV6-2 or TRBV6-3 with TRBJ2-7; TRBD2 is a possible D gene (6 bases). V lost 5 bases to trimming and J lost 2 bases, with 22 bases between them. The length of the CDR3 is 17 residues. CDR1 MNHEY and CDR2 SVGEGT come from the germline V gene. The CDR3 spells CASSIYRPGVVPYEQYF. The CDR3 nucleotides read TGTGCCAGCAGTATATATCGACCGGGGGTCGTTCCCTACGAGCAGTACTTC.

The rearrangement uses TRBV3-1 and TRBJ2-7; 11 bases fit TRBD2. Germline loops: CDR1 LGHDT, CDR2 YNNKEL (reference sequence). CDR3 length: 17 amino acids. With V trimmed by 0 bases and J by 2 bases, 6 bases remained unmatched. As DNA, the CDR3 is TGTGCCAGCAGCCAAGAAGGGTGGACTAGCGGGCCCTACGAGCAGTACTTC. Residues: CASSQEGWTSGPYEQYF.

The chain employs TRBV18 and TRBJ2-2; weak D call: TRBD1 (5 bases). CDR3 length: 17 amino acids. Trimming stripped 0 bases from V and 5 bases from J, with 16 bases between. CDR1 KGHSH and CDR2 LQKENI come from the germline V gene. In DNA, the CDR3 is TGTGCCAGCTCACCACCGTTTGGGGCAGGAAATACCGGGGAGCTGTTTTTT. Its translation: CASSPPFGAGNTGELFF. Drawing the rest from reference TRBV18 and TRBJ2-2, the complete variable domain is NAGVMQNPRHLVRRRGQEARLRCSPMKGHSHVYWYRQLPEEGLKFMVYLQKENIIDESGMPKERFSAEFPKEGPSILRIQQVVRGDSAAYFCASSPPFGAGNTGELFFGEGSRLTVL.

This clonotype was recorded a few times. This chain links TRBV6-4 with TRBJ2-2, with TRBD1 identical over 9 bases. The CDR3 has 15 residues. Germline V gene data show CDR1 as MRHNA and CDR2 as SNTAGT. After removal of 7 bases from V and 5 bases from J, the junction contained 8 bases not matched to a gene. This CDR3 is CASKSGQGNTGELFF. CDR3 sequence (DNA): TGTGCCAGCAAATCGGGACAGGGAAATACCGGGGAGCTGTTTTTT.

This clonotype was recorded a few times. The chain recombines TRBV5-1 with TRBJ2-1; no definite D call. V dropped 4 bases and J dropped 7 bases, with 15 bases sitting between them. CDR1 is SGHRS, CDR2 YFSETQ, per germline. The CDR3 extends over 14 amino acids. The CDR3: CASSPAESLNEQFF. The CDR3 DNA is TGCGCCAGCAGCCCGGCTGAGTCCTTAAATGAGCAGTTCTTC.

This clonotype was recorded at least ten times. The CDR3 DNA reads TGTGCCAGCAGTAAGGCTGCCGGGGCCAACGTCCTGACTTTC. This gives the protein CASSKAAGANVLTF. This chain uses TRBV6-2 or TRBV6-3 with TRBJ2-6; no reliable D call. Trimming took off 5 bases at V and 4 bases at J, with 9 bases between the two ends. The CDR3 is made up of 14 amino acids. Germline-derived CDR1 and CDR2 are MNHEY and SVGEGT.

The rearrangement uses TRBV20-1 and TRBJ2-1; a weak D match, TRBD2 (6 bases). Trimming left V 5 bases short and J 8 bases short, with 25 bases between. The CDR3 covers 16 residues. The germline gives CDR1 DFQATT, CDR2 SNEGSKA (reference sequence). The CDR3 loop reads CSAYTSLRAGIDEQFF. CDR3 in DNA: TGCAGTGCTTACACTAGCCTTAGGGCGGGGATCGATGAGCAGTTCTTC.

In its sample, this clonotype was seen a few times. The V gene is TRBV4-1, the J gene TRBJ2-1; possibly TRBD1 or TRBD2 for D (6 bases each). The CDR3 loop spans 16 amino acids. The germline CDR1 and CDR2 sequences are MGHRA and YSYEKL. Deletions cut 4 bases from V and 9 bases from J, with 22 bases between. The CDR3 coding sequence is TGCGCCAGCAGCCCCAGCGGCAAGGGGGGCCTTTTTGAGCAGTTCTTC. Amino acid sequence: CASSPSGKGGLFEQFF.

This clonotype was detected ten times or more. The rearrangement joins TRBV4-2 to TRBJ1-5; D is perhaps TRBD1 (5 bases). Germline V lookup: CDR1 LGHNA, CDR2 YNFKEQ. Trimming cost V 0 bases and J 2 bases, with 11 bases left between them. There are 16 residues in the CDR3. CDR3 sequence reads: CASSQDPQGGNQPQHF. In DNA, the CDR3 is TGTGCCAGCAGCCAAGATCCCCAGGGAGGCAATCAGCCCCAGCATTTT.

In this sample, this clonotype turned up many times. This chain joins TRBV7-2 and TRBJ2-1, with 11 bases aligning to TRBD2. CDR1 SGHTA and CDR2 FQGNSA come from the germline V gene. The V and J ends lost 2 bases and 7 bases, in that order; junction bases with no gene match: 7. The length of the CDR3 is 16 residues. The CDR3 loop reads CASSLIAGGPLNEQFF. Written as DNA, the CDR3 is TGTGCCAGCAGCTTAATAGCGGGGGGGCCTTTGAATGAGCAGTTCTTC.

The chain employs TRBV6-5 and TRBJ2-2; D possibly corresponds to TRBD1 (5 bases). The CDR3 spans 11 residues. Between the trimmed V and J ends, which lost 11 bases and 6 bases, there was a span of 10 bases. The V gene's germline CDR1 is MNHEY and CDR2 SVGAGI. The CDR3 sequence: CAAQGPGELFF. CDR3 nucleotide sequence: TGTGCCGCGCAGGGTCCCGGGGAGCTGTTTTTT.

This clonotype was seen more than once but under ten times. The chain recombines TRBV12-3 or TRBV12-4 with TRBJ2-7; 9 positions agree with TRBD2. V lost 6 bases to trimming and J lost 1 base; unmatched junction nucleotides: 10. The CDR3 spans 16 residues. In nucleotides, the CDR3 is TGTGCCAGCAGCCCCCATGGGACTAGCATTTCCTACGAGCAGTACTTC. Protein sequence: CASSPHGTSISYEQYF.

This clonotype was seen at least ten times. The V gene is TRBV4-3, the J gene TRBJ2-7; D perhaps matches TRBD2 (6 bases). CDR1 is LGHNA and CDR2 is YSLEER in the germline V gene. This CDR3 is 15 amino acids long. V was cut by 1 base and J by 6 bases, with 16 bases left in between. The CDR3 DNA follows: TGCGCCAGCAGCCAAGTGTTTGGAGGGAGTGTCGAGCAGTACTTC. It specifies CASSQVFGGSVEQYF.

The chain combines TRBV30 with TRBJ2-2; 7 bases are a match to TRBD2. The CDR3 is made up of 15 amino acids. V shed 3 bases, J shed 1 base, and the junction held 5 bases outside the gene matches. Germline values: CDR1 GTSNPN, CDR2 SVGIG (reference sequence). CDR3 sequence (DNA): TGTGCCTGGAGCGTACTAGCGCAGAACACCGGGGAGCTGTTTTTT. Protein sequence: CAWSVLAQNTGELFF.

This rearrangement joins TRBV7-2 to TRBJ2-7; D not certain. Germline CDR1 SGHTA, CDR2 FQGNSA. The V gene lost 5 bases and the J gene lost 2 bases, with 10 bases spanning the gap. The CDR3 sequence is 13 residues long. CDR3 DNA sequence: TGTGCCAGCAGCATAGATCTTGCCTACGAGCAGTACTTC. Amino acid sequence: CASSIDLAYEQYF.

The sample holds one count of this clonotype. The chain employs TRBV12-3 or TRBV12-4 and TRBJ2-5, with TRBD2 matching over 8 bases. After removal of 11 bases from V and 5 bases from J, the junction contained 28 bases not matched to a gene. CDR3 length: 19 amino acids. DNA for the CDR3: TGTGCCTTCTGTTCGGCGCACGGTCTAGCGGGCCCAAAGGGGGAGACCCAGTACTTC. Protein product: CAFCSAHGLAGPKGETQYF.

This clonotype was picked up a small number of times. In DNA form, the CDR3 reads TGTGCCAGCAGCCATGCAAATAGCGGGATCCGTTCCTACGAGCAGTACTTC. This encodes CASSHANSGIRSYEQYF. The rearrangement links TRBV14 to TRBJ2-7; TRBD2 aligns across 8 bases. This CDR3 contains 17 residues. Trimming at V came to 3 bases and at J to 1 base, leaving 11 bases not matched to a gene. Germline CDR1 and CDR2: SGHDN and FVKESK.

This rearrangement joins TRBV20-1 to TRBJ2-7, with 11 positions matching TRBD1. The V gene's germline CDR1 is DFQATT and CDR2 SNEGSKA (reference sequence). V dropped 6 bases and J dropped 1; count of bases not matched to a gene: 8. The CDR3 is 15 residues long. The CDR3 nucleotides read TGCAGTGCGCCCGGGACAGGGGGTAAATCCTACGAGCAGTACTTC. This codes for CSAPGTGGKSYEQYF.

This clonotype turned up a few times. The rearrangement uses TRBV9 and TRBJ2-1, with 12 bases matching TRBD1. The J segment lost 9 bases and the V segment lost 2 bases, leaving 6 bases of the junction unmatched. The germline CDR1 and CDR2 sequences are SGDLS and YYNGEE. This CDR3 is built from 15 residues. CDR3 region: CASSVQGQGAIEQFF. The CDR3 DNA follows: TGTGCCAGCAGCGTGCAGGGACAGGGGGCTATTGAGCAGTTCTTC.

The gene calls are TRBV27 and TRBJ2-1; D remains ambiguous. V lost 1 base and J 8 bases, leaving 6 bases between the germline ends. The CDR3 length is 12 residues. Germline-derived CDR1 and CDR2 are MNHEY and SMNVEV (reference sequence). The CDR3 is CASSLYGYEQFF. The DNA for the CDR3 is TGTGCCAGCAGTTTATACGGGTATGAGCAGTTCTTC.

This clonotype appeared a few times. The genes are TRBV10-3 and TRBJ1-1; maybe TRBD1 (6 bases). CDR1 ENHRY and CDR2 SYGVKD come from the germline V gene. V gave up 4 bases and J gave up 1 base, with 10 bases separating them. The CDR3 length is 14 residues. DNA of the CDR3: TGTGCCATCAGTGTGGCAGGGGCGAACACTGAAGCTTTCTTT. Translated: CAISVAGANTEAFF.

This clonotype was seen repeatedly, ten times or more. V usage is TRBV4-3 and J usage is TRBJ1-6; D not resolved. Trimming pared 0 bases from V and 9 bases from J, leaving 6 bases between. CDR3 size: 13 residues. Germline CDR1 and CDR2: LGHNA and YSLEER. The CDR3 nucleotides are TGCGCCAGCAGCCAAGATTCTGGTTCACCCCTCCACTTT. As protein: CASSQDSGSPLHF.